A single sample is the source of the 26 T cell receptor beta chains below, sequenced in a study of blood T cell repertoires in COVID-19. The assay was immunoSEQ multiplex PCR, and TCRdb's table has in-frame clones only and misses some. In the table there are around 340,000 clones, approximately 89% of which are singletons. Specimen: peripheral blood. These receptors were collected from a woman aged 60 to 75 with COVID-19, enrolled during active disease.

This clone was recorded only once. This chain uses TRBV5-1 with TRBJ2-7; 7 bases are a match to TRBD1. This CDR3 spans 15 amino acids. The junction had 9 bases not matched to a gene; V was cut back by 4 bases and J by 2 bases. Germline loops: CDR1 SGHRS, CDR2 YFSETQ. The CDR3 DNA reads TGCGCCAGCAGCCTTACCCGGGACAGACCCTACGAGCAGTACTTC. Its translation: CASSLTRDRPYEQYF.

The genes are TRBV18 and TRBJ1-2; no clear D gene. Looked up from germline, CDR1 is KGHSH and CDR2 is LQKENI. The CDR3 extends over 15 amino acids. Trimming took off 3 bases at V and 0 bases at J, with 11 bases between the two ends. The CDR3 coding sequence is TGTGCCAGCTCACCCCTCTCACAGACTAACTATGGCTACACCTTC. It is translated as CASSPLSQTNYGYTF. The variable domain in full, completed from reference TRBV18 and TRBJ1-2, reads NAGVMQNPRHLVRRRGQEARLRCSPMKGHSHVYWYRQLPEEGLKFMVYLQKENIIDESGMPKERFSAEFPKEGPSILRIQQVVRGDSAAYFCASSPLSQTNYGYTFGSGTRLTVV.

The chain is built from TRBV7-3 and TRBJ2-3; the D gene is possibly TRBD1 (8 bases). Germline CDR1 is SGHTA and CDR2 is FQGTGA. V dropped 6 bases and J dropped 9 bases, with 16 bases sitting between them. The CDR3 has 13 amino acids. CDR3 protein: CASSNDRGGTQYF. The CDR3 coding sequence is TGTGCCAGCAGTAACGACAGGGGAGGGACGCAGTATTTT. Variable domain in full (rest from reference TRBV7-3 and TRBJ2-3): GAGVSQTPSNKVTEKGKYVELRCDPISGHTALYWYRQSLGQGPEFLIYFQGTGAADDSGLPNDRFFAVRPEGSVSTLKIQRTERGDSAVYLCASSNDRGGTQYFGPGTRLTVL.

This CDR3 is CATSDSHRGLWTDTQYF. The CDR3 nucleotides read TGTGCCACCAGTGATAGTCACAGGGGGCTGTGGACAGATACGCAGTATTTT. The chain carries TRBV24-1 and TRBJ2-3; 9 bases map to TRBD1. Germline V CDR1 and CDR2: KGHDR, SFDVKD. V lost 3 bases and J lost 3; bases outside the gene matches: 9. The CDR3 is 17 residues long.

The genes are TRBV6-5 and TRBJ2-2, with D uncertain. From germline, CDR1 is MNHEY and CDR2 SVGAGI. This CDR3 has 15 residues. V was pared by 0 bases and J by 1 base, with 6 bases between. The CDR3 reads CASSYSNRNTGELFF. The CDR3 DNA reads TGTGCCAGCAGTTACTCCAACAGGAACACCGGGGAGCTGTTTTTT.

The chain employs TRBV27 and TRBJ2-1; D is unclear. Between the trimmed V and J ends, which lost 4 bases and 3 bases, there was a span of 13 bases. This CDR3 has 15 residues. Germline assignment: CDR1 MNHEY and CDR2 SMNVEV (reference sequence). The CDR3 DNA follows: TGTGCCAGCAGTTCTCCCACAAGGAGCTACAATGAGCAGTTCTTC. Its translation: CASSSPTRSYNEQFF.

The chain recombines TRBV7-9 with TRBJ2-2, with 11 bases matching TRBD2. The V gene end was trimmed by 5 bases and the J gene end by 2 bases; junction bases not matched to a gene: 7. This CDR3 comprises 17 residues. CDR1 is SEHNR, CDR2 FQNEAQ, per germline (reference sequence). CDR3 sequence reads: CASSAMLAGGNTGELFF. The DNA of the CDR3 is TGTGCCAGCAGCGCGATGCTAGCGGGGGGAAACACCGGGGAGCTGTTTTTT.

The chain carries TRBV5-5 and TRBJ2-4, with a weak D call TRBD1 (5 bases). V was pared by 0 bases and J by 0 bases, with 13 bases between. The CDR3 consists of 17 residues. Germline lookup yields CDR1 SGHKS and CDR2 YYEKEE (reference sequence). The CDR3 DNA sequence: TGTGCCAGCAGCTTGGATATGACAGCCCTAGCCAAAAACATTCAGTACTTC. It is translated as CASSLDMTALAKNIQYF.

The gene calls are TRBV27 and TRBJ1-2; D call uncertain. The CDR3 runs 12 residues. V lost 2 bases, J lost 8 bases, and 9 bases lay in between. In germline, CDR1 is MNHEY, CDR2 SMNVEV (reference sequence). CDR3 residues: CASSLRGFGYTF. The CDR3 DNA sequence: TGTGCCAGCAGTTTAAGAGGATTCGGCTACACCTTC.

V gene TRBV5-1 combines with J gene TRBJ2-3; TRBD2 matches 11 bases. CDR3 length: 16 amino acids. Germline CDR1 SGHRS, CDR2 YFSETQ. V shed 4 bases and J 8 bases; nucleotides not matched to a gene: 12. The CDR3 reads CASSPPTGTSGSTQYF. The CDR3 region has the DNA TGCGCCAGCAGCCCCCCCACGGGGACTAGCGGTTCTACGCAGTATTTT.

The chain employs TRBV20-1 and TRBJ2-3; tentatively, D is TRBD1 (6 bases). Looked up from germline, CDR1 is DFQATT and CDR2 is SNEGSKA (reference sequence). CDR3 length equals 11 residues. V dropped 7 bases and J dropped 6 bases, with 11 bases sitting between them. CDR3 nucleotides: TGCAGTGTAGCAAGGGGGGATACGCAGTATTTT. Translation: CSVARGDTQYF.

The genes are TRBV9 and TRBJ2-2; D gene uncertain. Germline lookup yields CDR1 SGDLS and CDR2 YYNGEE. Trimming left V 0 bases short and J 6 bases short, with 6 bases between. The CDR3 consists of 13 residues. The CDR3 protein is CASSVELAGELFF. The CDR3 DNA reads TGTGCCAGCAGCGTAGAACTCGCCGGGGAGCTGTTTTTT.

The chain recombines TRBV27 with TRBJ2-7; 10 nucleotides agree with TRBD1. Germline CDR1 reads MNHEY; CDR2 reads SMNVEV (reference sequence). Germline trimming cut 5 bases from V and 6 bases from J; bases unmatched to any gene: 10. The CDR3 consists of 15 residues. The CDR3 nucleotides read TGTGCCAGCAGTACCGCCGGGACAGGGGCAAGCGAGCAGTACTTC. Its translation is CASSTAGTGASEQYF.

This chain links TRBV7-3 with TRBJ2-2; 10 nucleotides line up with TRBD1. Looked up from germline, CDR1 is SGHTA and CDR2 is FQGTGA. J lost 5 bases, V lost 7 bases, and 10 bases had no gene match. CDR3 size: 16 residues. Here the CDR3 DNA reads TGTGCCAGCAACCTATTAGGGACAGGGGTAACCGGGGAGCTGTTTTTT. It specifies CASNLLGTGVTGELFF.

This chain connects TRBV28 to TRBJ1-5; no definite D call. The V and J ends lost 9 bases and 6 bases respectively, with 12 bases between them. Per germline, CDR1 MDHEN and CDR2 SYDVKM. This CDR3 is 12 amino acids long. This chain's CDR3 is CASRGGGQPQHF. In DNA, the CDR3 is TGTGCCAGTCGCGGCGGCGGTCAGCCCCAGCATTTT.

CDR3: CASKSCPGTPQNEQFF. CDR3 DNA sequence: TGCGCCAGCAAGTCTTGTCCCGGGACACCTCAGAACGAGCAGTTCTTC. The V call is TRBV10-1, the J call TRBJ2-1, with D possibly being TRBD1 (6 bases). Trimming left V 7 bases short and J 10 bases short, with 26 bases between. Germline V gene sequence: CDR1 WNHNN, CDR2 SYGVQD (reference sequence). CDR3 length: 16 residues.

The V gene is TRBV30, the J gene TRBJ1-4, with D perhaps matching TRBD1 (5 bases). V was trimmed by 3 bases and J by 8 bases, leaving 16 bases between them. Per the germline V gene, CDR1 is GTSNPN and CDR2 is SVGIG (reference sequence). The CDR3 spans 14 residues. The CDR3 bases are TGTGCCTGGAGGCCTTATGGGGCCAGCGAAAAACTGTTTTTT. This gives the protein CAWRPYGASEKLFF. Filled out from reference TRBV30 and TRBJ1-4, the complete variable domain reads SQTIHQWPATLVQPVGSPLSLECTVEGTSNPNLYWYRQAAGRGLQLLFYSVGIGQISSEVPQNLSASRPQDRQFILSSKKLLLSDSGFYLCAWRPYGASEKLFFGSGTQLSVL.

In nucleotides, the CDR3 is TGCAGCGCAAACAGGGGTAACTATGGCTACACCTTC. As protein: CSANRGNYGYTF. The chain uses TRBV29-1 and TRBJ1-2; TRBD1 aligns across 7 bases. Germline CDR1 and CDR2: SQVTM and ANQGSEA. CDR3 size: 12 residues. Trimming removed 7 bases from V and 1 base from J; junction bases left unmatched: 3.

This clone showed up just a few times. V and J are TRBV27 and TRBJ1-2; 8 bases match TRBD1. The CDR3 is 15 amino acids. The V segment lost 4 bases and the J segment 7 bases; nucleotides outside the gene matches: 11. Germline assignment: CDR1 MNHEY and CDR2 SMNVEV (reference sequence). CDR3 DNA: TGTGCCAGCAGTTCCTACGGACAGGGCTTAGTTGGCTACACCTTC. It translates to CASSSYGQGLVGYTF.

The chain couples TRBV14 to TRBJ1-6; 11 positions match TRBD1. This CDR3 has 14 residues. Germline assignment: CDR1 SGHDN and CDR2 FVKESK. The V segment lost 1 base and the J segment 10 bases; nucleotides outside the gene matches: 0. The CDR3 is CASSQGTGGSPLHF. The CDR3 DNA reads as TGTGCCAGCAGCCAAGGGACAGGGGGCTCACCCCTCCACTTT. The full variable domain, with the rest looked up from reference TRBV14 and TRBJ1-6, is EAGVTQFPSHSVIEKGQTVTLRCDPISGHDNLYWYRRVMGKEIKFLLHFVKESKQDESGMPNNRFLAERTGGTYSTLKVQPAELEDSGVYFCASSQGTGGSPLHFGNGTRLTVT.

The gene calls are TRBV29-1 and TRBJ1-3; D is unclear. Germline V gene data show CDR1 as SQVTM and CDR2 as ANQGSEA. V was shortened by 6 bases and J by 3 bases, with 18 bases between the two germline ends. The CDR3 runs 15 residues. CDR3 in DNA: TGCAGCGTCTTGATGGCTTCGGGTTTTGGAAACACCATATATTTT. It encodes CSVLMASGFGNTIYF.

This clone has a handful of counts. The chain carries TRBV6-5 and TRBJ1-2; no clear D gene. The V end lost 6 bases, the J end lost 7 bases, and 15 bases lay between the germline ends. The CDR3 is made up of 13 amino acids. CDR1 and CDR2 from the germline V gene are MNHEY and SVGAGI. This CDR3 is CASRGELLRGYTF. CDR3 bases: TGTGCCAGCAGGGGTGAACTATTGCGTGGCTACACCTTC.

CDR3 bases: TGTGCCTGGAGTGCGGGACAGGGAAGCAATCAGCCCCAGCATTTT. It specifies CAWSAGQGSNQPQHF. V gene TRBV30 combines with J gene TRBJ1-5, with 9 positions matching TRBD1. The J segment lost 1 base and the V segment lost 1 base, leaving 2 bases of the junction unmatched. This CDR3 is built from 15 residues. Germline values: CDR1 GTSNPN, CDR2 SVGIG (reference sequence).

There are a few counts of this clone. The genes are TRBV6-5 and TRBJ1-5, with D maybe TRBD1 (6 bases). Deletions cut 5 bases from V and 4 bases from J, with 12 bases between. This CDR3 contains 14 residues. Per germline, CDR1 MNHEY and CDR2 SVGAGI. The CDR3 loop is CASSRGGGNQPQHF. Written as DNA, the CDR3 is TGTGCCAGCAGTCGAGGGGGTGGTAATCAGCCCCAGCATTTT.

This clone was seen a single time. The chain employs TRBV5-6 and TRBJ1-1, with D tentatively TRBD1 (5 bases). Germline loops: CDR1 SGHDT, CDR2 YYEEEE. V lost 3 bases and J lost 5, with 20 bases in between. The CDR3 contains 16 residues. CDR3 protein: CASSSRGDSRRTEAFF. The CDR3 coding sequence is TGTGCCAGCAGCTCGCGGGGGGACTCCCGGCGGACTGAAGCTTTCTTT.

The chain has TRBV6-5 and TRBJ2-5; 8 nucleotides align to TRBD2. CDR1 MNHEY and CDR2 SVGAGI come from the germline V gene. The trim removed 3 bases at V and 5 bases at J, leaving 8 bases unmatched. The CDR3 loop spans 15 amino acids. CDR3 bases: TGTGCCAGCAGTTATGGTCGGGGGGGCAGGGAGACCCAGTACTTC. Translation gives CASSYGRGGRETQYF.